Below, one T cell receptor beta chain is given with its context. Assignments of participants to cohorts depended upon their own reported clinical history. This sample was taken from a study of blood T cell repertoires in COVID-19. Study-level background: T cells, B-cell-depleted T cells, or PBMCs supplied cDNA or gDNA.

This CDR3 is 16 amino acids long. The germline V gene has CDR1 LNHDA and CDR2 SQIVND (reference sequence). V dropped 5 bases and J dropped 2; count of bases not matched to a gene: 10. Authors' processing steps: Reference gene primer amplification in the assay estimated nucleated cell counts. Using immunoSEQ multiplex PCR, the repertoire was profiled, and TCRdb retains in-frame clones only, with some absent. V, J and clone size reflect that table, while D and trimming were determined from the DNA. The sample records roughly 250,000 clones, roughly 88% being singletons. Input material: PBMCs or T cells enriched from blood (not recorded which). The sequence derives from a woman in her fifties or sixties who had recovered from COVID-19. V gene TRBV19 combines with J gene TRBJ2-3, with TRBD2 identical over 7 bases. The CDR3 here is CASSARLASPTDTQYF. The CDR3, as DNA: TGTGCCAGTAGTGCACGACTAGCCTCTCCCACAGATACGCAGTATTTT.